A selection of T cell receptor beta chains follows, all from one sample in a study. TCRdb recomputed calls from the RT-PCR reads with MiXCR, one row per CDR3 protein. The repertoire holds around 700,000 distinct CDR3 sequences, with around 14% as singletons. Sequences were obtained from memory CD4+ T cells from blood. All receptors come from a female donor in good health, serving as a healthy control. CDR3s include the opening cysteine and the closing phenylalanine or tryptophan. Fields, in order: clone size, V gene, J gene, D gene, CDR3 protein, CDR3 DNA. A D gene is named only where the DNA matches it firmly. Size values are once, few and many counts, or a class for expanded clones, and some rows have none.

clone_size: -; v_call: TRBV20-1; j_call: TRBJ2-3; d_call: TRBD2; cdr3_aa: CSARRLGGGAGVDTQYF; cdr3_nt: TGCAGTGCTAGACGGCTTGGCGGGGGGGCCGGTGTAGATACGCAGTATTTT
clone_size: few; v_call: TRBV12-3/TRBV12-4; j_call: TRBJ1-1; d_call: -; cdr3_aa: CASTSRSAEAFF; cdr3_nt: TGTGCCAGCACTTCGAGGTCGGCTGAAGCTTTCTTT
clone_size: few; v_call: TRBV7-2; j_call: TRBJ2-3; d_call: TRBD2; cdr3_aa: CASRSGLAGRSPDTQYF; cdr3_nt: TGTGCCAGCAGATCGGGACTAGCGGGACGGAGCCCAGATACGCAGTATTTT
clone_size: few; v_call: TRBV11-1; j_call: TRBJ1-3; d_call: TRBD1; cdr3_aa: CASSARTGEGNTIYF; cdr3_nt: TGTGCCAGCAGCGCTCGGACAGGGGAAGGAAACACCATATATTTT
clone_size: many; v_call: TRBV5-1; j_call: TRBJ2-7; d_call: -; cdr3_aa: CASSSPGRNEQYF; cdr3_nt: TGCGCCAGCAGCTCCCCAGGGAGAAACGAGCAGTACTTC
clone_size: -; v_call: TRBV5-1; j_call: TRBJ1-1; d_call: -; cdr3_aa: CASSSMKTDSYTEAFF; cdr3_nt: TGCGCCAGCAGCTCGATGAAGACGGATTCTTACACTGAAGCTTTCTTT
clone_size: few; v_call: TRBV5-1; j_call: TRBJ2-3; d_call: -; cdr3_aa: CASSLYDPSTDTQYF; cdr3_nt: TGCGCCAGCAGCTTGTATGACCCTAGCACAGATACGCAGTATTTT
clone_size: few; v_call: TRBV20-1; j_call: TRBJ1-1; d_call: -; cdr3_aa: CSARDLTPNTEAFF; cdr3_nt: TGCAGTGCTAGAGATCTGACTCCGAACACTGAAGCTTTCTTT
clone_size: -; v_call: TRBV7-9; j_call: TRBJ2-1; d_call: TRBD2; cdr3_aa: CASSSKSGGESSYNEQFF; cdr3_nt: TGTGCCAGCAGCTCAAAAAGCGGGGGGGAGAGCTCCTACAATGAGCAGTTCTTC
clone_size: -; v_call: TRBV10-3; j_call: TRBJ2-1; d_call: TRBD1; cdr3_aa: CAISEDRGRDNEQFF; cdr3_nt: TGTGCCATCAGTGAGGACAGGGGGAGGGACAATGAGCAGTTCTTC
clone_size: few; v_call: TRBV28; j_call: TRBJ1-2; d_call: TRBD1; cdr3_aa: CASSPQGPRGYTF; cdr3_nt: TGTGCCAGCAGTCCACAGGGGCCGCGGGGCTACACCTTC
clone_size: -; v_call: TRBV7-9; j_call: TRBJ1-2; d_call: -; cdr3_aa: CASSLGQENYGYTF; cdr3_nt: TGTGCCAGCAGCTTAGGGCAGGAGAACTATGGCTACACCTTC
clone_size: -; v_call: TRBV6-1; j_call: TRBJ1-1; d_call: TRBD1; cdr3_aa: CHARQTGGGNTEAFF; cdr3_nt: TGTCACGCCCGGCAGACAGGGGGCGGGAACACTGAAGCTTTCTTT
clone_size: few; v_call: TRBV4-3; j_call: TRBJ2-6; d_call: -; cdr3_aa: CASSQDVRGLSSGANVLTF; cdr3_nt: TGCGCCAGCAGCCAAGACGTCCGGGGCCTAAGCTCTGGGGCCAACGTCCTGACTTTC
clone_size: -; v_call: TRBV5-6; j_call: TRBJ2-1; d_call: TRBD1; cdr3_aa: CASSGRDRGGNEQFF; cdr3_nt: TGTGCCAGCAGCGGCCGGGACAGGGGAGGCAATGAGCAGTTCTTC
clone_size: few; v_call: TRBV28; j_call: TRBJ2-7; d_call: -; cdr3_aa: CASRPTDLSEQYF; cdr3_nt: TGTGCCAGCAGGCCGACCGACCTTAGCGAGCAGTACTTC
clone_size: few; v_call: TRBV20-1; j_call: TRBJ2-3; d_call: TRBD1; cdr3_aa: CSARGGTGLGTQYF; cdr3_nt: TGCAGTGCTAGAGGAGGGACAGGGCTTGGGACGCAGTATTTT
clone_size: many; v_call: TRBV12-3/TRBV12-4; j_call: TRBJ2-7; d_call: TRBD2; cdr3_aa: CASRYSGGDYEQYF; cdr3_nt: TGTGCCAGCAGGTATAGCGGGGGGGACTACGAGCAGTACTTC
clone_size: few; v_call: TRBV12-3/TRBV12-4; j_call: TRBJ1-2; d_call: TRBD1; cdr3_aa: CASSGEDRGYGYTF; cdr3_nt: TGTGCCAGCAGTGGGGAGGACAGGGGCTATGGCTACACCTTC
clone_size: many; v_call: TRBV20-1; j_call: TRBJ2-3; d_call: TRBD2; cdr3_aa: CSAMAREGDTDTQYF; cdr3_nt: TGCAGTGCCATGGCACGGGAGGGGGACACAGATACGCAGTATTTT
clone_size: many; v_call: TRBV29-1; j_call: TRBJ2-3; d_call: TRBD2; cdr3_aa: CSVEGLAGSTDTQYF; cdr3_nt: TGCAGCGTCGAGGGACTAGCGGGGTCCACAGATACGCAGTATTTT
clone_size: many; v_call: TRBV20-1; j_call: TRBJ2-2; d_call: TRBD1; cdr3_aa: CSARPGQGTLELFF; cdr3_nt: TGCAGTGCTAGACCGGGACAGGGAACATTGGAGCTGTTTTTT
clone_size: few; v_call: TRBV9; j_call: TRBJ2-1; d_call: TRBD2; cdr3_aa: CASSPRGEPFYNEQFF; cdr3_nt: TGTGCCAGCAGCCCCCGGGGGGAGCCGTTCTACAATGAGCAGTTCTTC
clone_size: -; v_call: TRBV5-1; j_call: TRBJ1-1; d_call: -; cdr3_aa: CASFWALENTEAFF; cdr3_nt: TGCGCCAGCTTCTGGGCTTTGGAGAACACTGAAGCTTTCTTT
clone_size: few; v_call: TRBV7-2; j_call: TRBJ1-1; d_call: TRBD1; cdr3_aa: CASSSRDRGRAEAFF; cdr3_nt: TGTGCCAGCAGCTCCCGGGACAGGGGAAGGGCTGAAGCTTTCTTT
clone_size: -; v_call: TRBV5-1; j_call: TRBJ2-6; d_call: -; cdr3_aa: CASSLEVQGYSGANVLTF; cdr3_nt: TGCGCCAGCAGCTTGGAAGTACAGGGCTACTCTGGGGCCAACGTCCTGACTTTC
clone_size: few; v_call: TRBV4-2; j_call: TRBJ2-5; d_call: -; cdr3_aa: CASSQDPREETQYF; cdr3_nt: TGTGCCAGCAGCCAAGACCCACGGGAGGAGACCCAGTACTTC
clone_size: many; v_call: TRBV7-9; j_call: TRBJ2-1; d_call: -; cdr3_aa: CASSLQDFVGEFF; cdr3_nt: TGTGCCAGCAGCTTACAGGACTTTGTGGGGGAGTTCTTC
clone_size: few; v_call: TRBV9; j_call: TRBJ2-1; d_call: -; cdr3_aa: CASSVSSGNNEQFF; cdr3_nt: TGTGCCAGCAGCGTCTCCAGCGGAAACAATGAGCAGTTCTTC
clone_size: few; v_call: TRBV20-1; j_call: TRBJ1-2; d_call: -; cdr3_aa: CSAHTGTVYGYTF; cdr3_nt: TGCAGTGCTCATACAGGGACGGTCTATGGCTACACCTTC
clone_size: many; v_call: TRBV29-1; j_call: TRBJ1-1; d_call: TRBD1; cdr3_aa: CSVEQGVNTEAFF; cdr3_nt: TGCAGCGTGGAGCAGGGGGTGAACACTGAAGCTTTCTTT
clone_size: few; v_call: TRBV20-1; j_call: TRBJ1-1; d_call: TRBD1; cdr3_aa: CSANGQEAFGDTEAFF; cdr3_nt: TGCAGTGCTAATGGACAGGAAGCATTTGGGGACACTGAAGCTTTCTTT
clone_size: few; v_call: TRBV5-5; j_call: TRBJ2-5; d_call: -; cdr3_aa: CASSRLVVETQYF; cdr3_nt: TGTGCCAGCAGCCGGCTAGTAGTGGAGACCCAGTACTTC
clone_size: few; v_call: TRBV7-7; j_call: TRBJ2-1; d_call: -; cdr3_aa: CASSPGGAVSNEQFF; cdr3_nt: TGTGCTAGCAGCCCAGGGGGGGCGGTCTCCAATGAGCAGTTCTTC
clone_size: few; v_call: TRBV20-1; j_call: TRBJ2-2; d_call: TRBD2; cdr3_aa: CSARAMAGGRANTGELFF; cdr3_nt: TGCAGTGCTAGAGCCATGGCGGGAGGGCGGGCAAACACCGGGGAGCTGTTTTTT
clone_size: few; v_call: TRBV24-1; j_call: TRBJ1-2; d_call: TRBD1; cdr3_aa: CATSLDRGLGYTF; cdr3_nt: TGTGCCACCAGCCTGGACAGGGGGCTTGGCTACACCTTC
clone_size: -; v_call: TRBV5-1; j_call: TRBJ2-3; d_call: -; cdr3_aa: CASKEGLLGTDTQYF; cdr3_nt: TGCGCCAGCAAAGAAGGACTGTTGGGTACAGATACGCAGTATTTT
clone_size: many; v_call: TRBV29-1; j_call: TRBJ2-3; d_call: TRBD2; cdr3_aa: CSVGGLAGADTQYF; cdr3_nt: TGCAGCGTTGGGGGACTAGCGGGAGCAGATACGCAGTATTTT
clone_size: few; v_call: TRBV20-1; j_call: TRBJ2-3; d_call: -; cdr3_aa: CSASLSGSTDTQYF; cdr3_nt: TGCAGTGCTAGTTTGAGCGGCAGCACAGATACGCAGTATTTT
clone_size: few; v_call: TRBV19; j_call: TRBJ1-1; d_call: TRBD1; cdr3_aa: CASRLSGTGANTEAFF; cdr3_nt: TGTGCCAGTAGGTTATCCGGGACAGGGGCGAACACTGAAGCTTTCTTT
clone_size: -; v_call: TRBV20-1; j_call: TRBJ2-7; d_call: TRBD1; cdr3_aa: CSGGTGFSYEQYF; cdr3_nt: TGCAGTGGAGGGACAGGGTTCTCCTACGAGCAGTACTTC
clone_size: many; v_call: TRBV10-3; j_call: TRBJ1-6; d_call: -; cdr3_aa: CASGGGSSYNSPLHF; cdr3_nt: TGTGCCTCTGGCGGCGGAAGCTCCTATAATTCACCCCTCCACTTT
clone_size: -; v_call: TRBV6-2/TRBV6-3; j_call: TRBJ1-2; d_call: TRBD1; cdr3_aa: CASTRTGAAYGYTF; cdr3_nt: TGTGCCAGCACCCGGACAGGGGCGGCCTATGGCTACACCTTC
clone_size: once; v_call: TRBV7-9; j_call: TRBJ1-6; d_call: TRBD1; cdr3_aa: CASSQGQGTYNSPLHF; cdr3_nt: TGTGCCAGCAGCCAGGGACAGGGAACCTATAATTCACCCCTCCACTTC
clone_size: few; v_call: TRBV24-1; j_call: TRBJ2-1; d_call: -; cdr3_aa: CATSETSGFTYNEQFF; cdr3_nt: TGTGCCACCAGTGAGACGAGCGGGTTTACCTACAATGAGCAGTTCTTC
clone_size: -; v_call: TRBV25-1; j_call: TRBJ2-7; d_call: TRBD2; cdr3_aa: CASSDQREFSHEQYF; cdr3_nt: TGTGCCAGCAGTGATCAGCGGGAGTTCTCCCACGAGCAGTACTTC
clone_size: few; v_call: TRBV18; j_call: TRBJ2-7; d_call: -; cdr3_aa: CASSPGDAYEQYF; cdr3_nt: TGTGCCAGCTCTCCCGGGGACGCCTACGAGCAGTACTTC
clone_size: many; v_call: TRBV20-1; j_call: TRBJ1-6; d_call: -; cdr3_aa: CSATRGPDYNSPLHF; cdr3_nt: TGCAGTGCTACCAGGGGACCGGATTATAATTCACCCCTCCACTTT
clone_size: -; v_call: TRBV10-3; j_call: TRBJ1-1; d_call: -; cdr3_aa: CAISRENVGAFF; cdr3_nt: TGTGCCATCAGCAGAGAAAATGTGGGAGCTTTCTTT
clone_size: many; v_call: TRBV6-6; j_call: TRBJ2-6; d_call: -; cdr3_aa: CASSYSARGANVLTF; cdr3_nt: TGTGCCAGCAGTTACTCTGCGCGGGGGGCCAACGTCCTGACTTTC
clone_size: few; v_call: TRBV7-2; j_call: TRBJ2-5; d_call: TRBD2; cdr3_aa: CASSSRTSGGVWTQYF; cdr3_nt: TGTGCCAGCAGCTCGAGGACTAGCGGGGGGGTTTGGACCCAGTACTTC
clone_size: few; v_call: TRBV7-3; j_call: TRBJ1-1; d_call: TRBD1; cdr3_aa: CASSLWATGGGFDTEAFF; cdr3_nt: TGTGCCAGCAGCTTATGGGCGACAGGGGGGGGTTTCGACACTGAAGCTTTCTTT
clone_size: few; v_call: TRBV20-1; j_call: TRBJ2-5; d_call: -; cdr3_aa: CSARDSVKGTQYF; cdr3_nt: TGCAGTGCTAGAGATTCAGTTAAAGGGACCCAGTACTTC
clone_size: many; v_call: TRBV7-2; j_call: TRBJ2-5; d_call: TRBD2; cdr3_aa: CASSSVAGVGETQYF; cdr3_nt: TGTGCCAGCAGCTCGGTAGCGGGAGTGGGGGAGACCCAGTACTTC
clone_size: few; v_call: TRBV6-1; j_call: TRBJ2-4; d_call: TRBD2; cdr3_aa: CASLGGSLRNIQYF; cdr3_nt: TGTGCCAGCTTGGGCGGGAGCCTAAGGAACATTCAGTACTTC
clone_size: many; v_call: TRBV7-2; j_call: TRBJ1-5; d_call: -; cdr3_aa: CASSLASGFSNQPQHF; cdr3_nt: TGTGCCAGCAGCTTGGCAAGCGGCTTTAGCAATCAGCCCCAGCATTTT
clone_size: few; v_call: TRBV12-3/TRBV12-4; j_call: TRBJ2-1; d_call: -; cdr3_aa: CASSLRSGTINSYLGEQFF; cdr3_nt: TGTGCCAGCAGTTTAAGGTCGGGAACAATAAACTCCTATCTGGGTGAGCAGTTCTTC
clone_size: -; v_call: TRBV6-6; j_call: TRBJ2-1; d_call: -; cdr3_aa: CASSPLLVTRGLNEQFF; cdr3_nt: TGTGCCAGCAGTCCTCTTCTCGTGACTAGGGGTTTAAATGAGCAGTTCTTC
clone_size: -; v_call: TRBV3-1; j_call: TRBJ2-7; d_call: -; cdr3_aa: CASSQASGPEQYF; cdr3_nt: TGTGCCAGCAGCCAAGCCTCGGGCCCCGAGCAGTACTTC